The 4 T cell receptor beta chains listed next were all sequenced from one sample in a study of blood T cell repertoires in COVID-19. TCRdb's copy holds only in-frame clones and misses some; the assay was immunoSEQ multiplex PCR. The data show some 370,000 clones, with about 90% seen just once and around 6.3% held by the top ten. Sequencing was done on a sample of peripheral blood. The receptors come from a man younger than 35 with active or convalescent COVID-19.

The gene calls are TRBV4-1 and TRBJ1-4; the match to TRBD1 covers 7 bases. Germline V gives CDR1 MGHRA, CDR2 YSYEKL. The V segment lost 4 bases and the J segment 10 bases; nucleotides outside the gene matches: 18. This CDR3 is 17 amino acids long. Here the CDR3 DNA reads TGCGCCAGCAGCCGTGGGGACAGTCAACCGGGGTCGGGAAAACTGTTTTTT. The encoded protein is CASSRGDSQPGSGKLFF.

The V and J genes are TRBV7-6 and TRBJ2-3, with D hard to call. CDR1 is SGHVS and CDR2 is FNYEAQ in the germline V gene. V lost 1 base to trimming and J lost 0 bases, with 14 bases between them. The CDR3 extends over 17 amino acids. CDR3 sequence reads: CASSLGAATTSTDTQYF. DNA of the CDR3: TGTGCCAGCAGCTTAGGTGCTGCAACGACTAGCACAGATACGCAGTATTTT.

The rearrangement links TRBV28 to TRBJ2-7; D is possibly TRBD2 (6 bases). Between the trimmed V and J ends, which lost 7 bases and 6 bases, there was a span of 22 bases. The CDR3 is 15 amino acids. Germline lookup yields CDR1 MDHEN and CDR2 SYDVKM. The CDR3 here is CASNSGLPTFREQYF. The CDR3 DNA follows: TGTGCCAGCAACTCGGGACTCCCAACGTTTCGCGAGCAGTACTTC.

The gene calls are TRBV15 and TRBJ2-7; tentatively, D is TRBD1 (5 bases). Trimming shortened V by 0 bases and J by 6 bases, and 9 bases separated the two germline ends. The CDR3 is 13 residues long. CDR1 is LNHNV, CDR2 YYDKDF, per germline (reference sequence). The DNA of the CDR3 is TGTGCCACCAGCAGAGATGACAGATTCGAGCAGTACTTC. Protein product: CATSRDDRFEQYF.